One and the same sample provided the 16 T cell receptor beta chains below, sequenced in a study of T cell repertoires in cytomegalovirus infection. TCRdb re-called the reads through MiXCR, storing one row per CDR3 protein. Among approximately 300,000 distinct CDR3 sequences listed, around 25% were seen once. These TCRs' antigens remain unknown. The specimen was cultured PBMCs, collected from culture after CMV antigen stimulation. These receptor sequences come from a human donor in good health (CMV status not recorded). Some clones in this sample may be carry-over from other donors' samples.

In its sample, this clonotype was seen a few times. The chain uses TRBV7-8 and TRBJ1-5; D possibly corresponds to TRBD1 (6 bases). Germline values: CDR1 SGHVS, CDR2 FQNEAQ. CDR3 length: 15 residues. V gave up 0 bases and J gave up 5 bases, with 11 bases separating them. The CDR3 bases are TGTGCCAGCAGCTTAGCGTTTGCAGGGGATCAGCCCCAGCATTTT. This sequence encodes CASSLAFAGDQPQHF.

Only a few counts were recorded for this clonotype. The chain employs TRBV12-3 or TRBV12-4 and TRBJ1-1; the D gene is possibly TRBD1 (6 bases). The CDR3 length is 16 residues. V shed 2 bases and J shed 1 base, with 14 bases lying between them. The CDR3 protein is CASSLRPGQGNTEAFF. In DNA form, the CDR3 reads TGTGCCAGCAGTTTAAGGCCGGGACAAGGGAACACTGAAGCTTTCTTT.

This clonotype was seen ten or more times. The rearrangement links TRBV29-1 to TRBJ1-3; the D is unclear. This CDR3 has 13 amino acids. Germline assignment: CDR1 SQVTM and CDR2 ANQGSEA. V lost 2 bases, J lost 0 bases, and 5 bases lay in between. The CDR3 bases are TGCAGCGTTGAAAATCCCTCTGGAAACACCATATATTTT. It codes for CSVENPSGNTIYF.

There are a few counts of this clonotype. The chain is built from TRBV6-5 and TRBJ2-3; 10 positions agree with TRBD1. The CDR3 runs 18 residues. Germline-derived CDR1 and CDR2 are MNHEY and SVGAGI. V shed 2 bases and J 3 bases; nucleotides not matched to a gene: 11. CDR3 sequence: CASSYGPAGQGRTDTQYF. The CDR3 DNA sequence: TGTGCCAGCAGTTACGGACCAGCGGGACAGGGGCGTACAGATACGCAGTATTTT.

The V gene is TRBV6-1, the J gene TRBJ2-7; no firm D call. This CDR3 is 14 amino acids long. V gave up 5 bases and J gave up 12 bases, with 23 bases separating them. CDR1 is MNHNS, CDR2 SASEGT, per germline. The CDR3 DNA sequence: TGTGCCAGCAGTTCCCTCTTGTCGACTGCCGGTCTGTACGTC. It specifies CASSSLLSTAGLYV.

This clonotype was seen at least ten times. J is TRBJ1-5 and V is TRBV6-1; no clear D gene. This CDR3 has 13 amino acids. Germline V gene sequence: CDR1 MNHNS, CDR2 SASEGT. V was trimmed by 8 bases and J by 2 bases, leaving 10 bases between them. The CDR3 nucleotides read TGTGCCAGCGAGGTTGTAGGCAATCAGCCCCAGCATTTT. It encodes CASEVVGNQPQHF.

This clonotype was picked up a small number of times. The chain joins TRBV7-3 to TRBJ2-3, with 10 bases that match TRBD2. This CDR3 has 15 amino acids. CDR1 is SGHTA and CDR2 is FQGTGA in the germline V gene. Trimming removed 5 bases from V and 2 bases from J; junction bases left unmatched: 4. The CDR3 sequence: CASSPGLAFTDTQYF. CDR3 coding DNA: TGTGCCAGCAGCCCGGGACTAGCGTTCACAGATACGCAGTATTTT.

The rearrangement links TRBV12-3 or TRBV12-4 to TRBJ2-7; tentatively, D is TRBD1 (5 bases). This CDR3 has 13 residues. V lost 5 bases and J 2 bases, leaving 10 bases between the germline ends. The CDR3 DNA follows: TGTGCCAGCAGTAGGACAAATACCTACGAGCAGTACTTC. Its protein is CASSRTNTYEQYF.

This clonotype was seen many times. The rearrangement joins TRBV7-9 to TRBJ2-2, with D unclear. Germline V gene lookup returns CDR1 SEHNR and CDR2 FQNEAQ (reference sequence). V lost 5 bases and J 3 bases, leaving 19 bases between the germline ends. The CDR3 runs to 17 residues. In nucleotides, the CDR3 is TGTGCCAGCAGCCCCCTCCTTGGGGAAGTCGACACCGGGGAGCTGTTTTTT. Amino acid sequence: CASSPLLGEVDTGELFF.

The DNA of the CDR3 is TGTGCCAGTAGTATACTAGGCAGCCCCCCAGATACGCAGTATTTT. This codes for CASSILGSPPDTQYF. The V gene is TRBV19, the J gene TRBJ2-3; D is unclear. V dropped 2 bases and J dropped 4 bases, with 13 bases sitting between them. Germline-derived CDR1 and CDR2 are LNHDA and SQIVND (reference sequence). The CDR3 is 15 amino acids. The full variable domain, with the rest looked up from reference TRBV19 and TRBJ2-3, is DGGITQSPKYLFRKEGQNVTLSCEQNLNHDAMYWYRQDPGQGLRLIYYSQIVNDFQKGDIAEGYSVSREKKESFPLTVTSAQKNPTAFYLCASSILGSPPDTQYFGPGTRLTVL.

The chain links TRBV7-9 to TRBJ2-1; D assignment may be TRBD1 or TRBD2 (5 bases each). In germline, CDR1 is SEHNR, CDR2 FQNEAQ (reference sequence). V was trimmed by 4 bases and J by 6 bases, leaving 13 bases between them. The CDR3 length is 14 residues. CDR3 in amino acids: CASSSEGLSNEQFF. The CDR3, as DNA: TGTGCCAGCAGCTCTGAGGGGCTTAGCAATGAGCAGTTCTTC.

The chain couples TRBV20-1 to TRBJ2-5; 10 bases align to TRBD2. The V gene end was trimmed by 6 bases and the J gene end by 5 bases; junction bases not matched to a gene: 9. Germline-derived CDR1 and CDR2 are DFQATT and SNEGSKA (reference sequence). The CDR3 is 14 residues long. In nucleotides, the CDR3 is TGCAGTGCACCTCTAGCGGGGGTCCGGGAGACCCAGTACTTC. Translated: CSAPLAGVRETQYF.

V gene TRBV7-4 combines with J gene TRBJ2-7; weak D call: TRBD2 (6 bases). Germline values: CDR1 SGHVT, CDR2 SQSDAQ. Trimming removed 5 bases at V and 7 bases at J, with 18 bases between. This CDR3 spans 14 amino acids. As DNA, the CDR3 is TGTGCCAGCAGCCCAACCGGGACGGGAGAGGAGCAGTACTTC. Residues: CASSPTGTGEEQYF.

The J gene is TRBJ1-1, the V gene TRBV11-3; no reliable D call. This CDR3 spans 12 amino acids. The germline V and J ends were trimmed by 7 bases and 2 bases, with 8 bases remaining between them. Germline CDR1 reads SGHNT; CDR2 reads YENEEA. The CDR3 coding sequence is TGTGCCAGCACTAGGGAAAACACTGAAGCTTTCTTT. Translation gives CASTRENTEAFF.

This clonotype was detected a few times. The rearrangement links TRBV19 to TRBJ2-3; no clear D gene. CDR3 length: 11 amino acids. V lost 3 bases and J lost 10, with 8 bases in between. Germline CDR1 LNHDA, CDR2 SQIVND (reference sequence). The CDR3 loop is CASSMGRSQYF. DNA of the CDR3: TGTGCCAGTAGTATGGGTAGATCGCAGTATTTT.

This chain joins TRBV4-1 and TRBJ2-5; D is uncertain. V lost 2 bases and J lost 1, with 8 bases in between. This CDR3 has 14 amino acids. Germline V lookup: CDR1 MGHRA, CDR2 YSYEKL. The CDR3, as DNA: TGCGCCAGCAGCCAAATAAGGTTCCAAGAGACCCAGTACTTC. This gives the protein CASSQIRFQETQYF.